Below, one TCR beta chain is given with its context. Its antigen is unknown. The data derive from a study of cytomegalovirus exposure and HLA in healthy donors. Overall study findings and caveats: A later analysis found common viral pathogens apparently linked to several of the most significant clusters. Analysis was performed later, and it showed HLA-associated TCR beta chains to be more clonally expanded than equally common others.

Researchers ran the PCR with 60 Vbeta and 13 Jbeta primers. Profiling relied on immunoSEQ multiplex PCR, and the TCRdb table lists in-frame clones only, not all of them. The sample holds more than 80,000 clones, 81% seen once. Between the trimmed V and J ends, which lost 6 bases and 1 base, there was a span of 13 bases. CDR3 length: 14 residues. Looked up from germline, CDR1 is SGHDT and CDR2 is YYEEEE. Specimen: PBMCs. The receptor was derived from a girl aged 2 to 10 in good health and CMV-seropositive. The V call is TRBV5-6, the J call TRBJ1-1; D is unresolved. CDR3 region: CASNSPYPNTEAFF. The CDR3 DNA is TGTGCCAGCAACTCACCGTACCCGAACACTGAAGCTTTCTTT.